This T cell receptor (beta chain) appears in the sequencing data of a study of CD8+ T cells in alopecia areata (dated by TCRdb to 2016 to 2019). Study-level background: Treated patients were enrolled in an open-label pilot trial of oral tofacitinib at 5 to 10 mg twice daily for moderate-to-severe alopecia areata. Tofacitinib was given for 6 to 18 months, followed by 6 months of follow-up off drug to assess delayed response and recurrence. The SALT score, which quantifies the percentage of affected scalp surface area, was used to measure disease severity in treated patients. In both human patients and the C3H/HeJ mouse model, the study applied high-throughput TCRbeta sequencing to look at T cell clonal expansion in alopecia areata. In humans, TCRbeta sequencing was performed on scalp tissue and on sorted CD4+ and CD8+ peripheral blood T cells from healthy controls and from patients with patchy or totalis/universalis alopecia areata. Biopsies were taken from tofacitinib-treated patients at baseline and at 4 and 24 weeks of treatment, and a later scalp biopsy was taken in several of the tofacitinib-treated patients. Clonality in the scalp was compared among normal scalp (n=4), patchy alopecia areata scalp (n=8), and alopecia totalis/universalis scalp (n=8). The RNA source kit depended on sample type: the PAXgene miRNA kit for fixed scalp, the miRNeasy kit for PBMCs, and the RNeasy kit for mouse skin. immunoSEQ multiplex PCR using 35 Vbeta forward primers and 13 Jbeta reverse primers was used to amplify TCRbeta CDR3 regions.

Looking up the germline V gene yields CDR1 SGHRS and CDR2 YFSETQ. Between the V and J ends, shortened by 4 bases and 4 bases respectively, the junction contains 20 bases. From cysteine to phenylalanine, the CDR3 is 16 amino acids long. Only the CDR3 portion is preserved as DNA: 48 bases, with reading frame beginning at the first base. In light of the paper, this sample's time point label describes: about 4 weeks on oral tofacitinib. The treatment or condition label of this sample denotes: oral pan-JAK inhibitor, 5-10 mg twice daily. From alopecia areata patients, peripheral blood was collected along with lesional scalp punch biopsies. PBMCs were isolated by density centrifugation and stained for CD3, CD4 and CD8, after which CD4+ and CD8+ T cells were sorted on a FACSAria. Summary of the overall study and its limitations: Because the treated cohort was small and had just a single nonresponder, larger studies are needed to establish links between baseline CD8+ expansion and response. Shared TCR sequences between patients were less evident than in mice, which may be partly attributable to HLA diversity in the patient population. Tofacitinib significantly decreased scalp clonality and the number of expanded CD8+ clones among the top 100 scalp clones. Compared with normal scalp, lesional scalp, particularly in alopecia totalis/universalis, had higher clonality and more expanded CD8+ clones, which suggests antigenic drive. Many expanded lesional clones were found to persist in scalp and blood during tofacitinib treatment, and relapse after treatment cessation may be partly explained by this persistence. Unlike mouse skin, where gammadelta T cells dominate, normal human skin contains resident alphabeta T cells that get sequenced too, which complicates analysis of the scalp TCR repertoire.

About this clone: The antigen it binds to is not known. Base quality data are lacking; no much larger clone is found one base away.

The library was produced with the immunoSEQ multiplex PCR assay. RNA was extracted from all samples and reverse transcribed into cDNA as template for TCR sequencing. SuperScript III was used to make first-strand cDNA, primed with a 2:1 mix of oligo-dT and random hexamers. A synthetic immune receptor repertoire was used to assess amplification bias, and residual bias was removed computationally. The published analysis was carried out like this. After raw reads were preprocessed to remove errors, the CDR3 was defined following IMGT conventions as running from the conserved cysteine to phenylalanine. Clonality was computed by normalizing Shannon entropy by log2 of the number of productive unique TCRs and subtracting the result from 1. Scalp TCRbeta sequences were cross-referenced with sorted blood CD4 and CD8 repertoires so that the CD4 or CD8 identity of scalp clones could be inferred. Entries here come from immuneACCESS through TCRdb and include only in-frame sequences with V and J called. Some clones fail to appear in such tables; in the studies checked, an unresolved V gene covers under half of the shortfall, and the cause of the remainder is unknown. The V and J calls and the clone size are those of that table, but D and trimming were determined from the DNA. Across this sample there are under 150,000 clones, with around 56% seen only once. Roughly 0.5% of the sample comes from the top ten.

This clonotype was obtained from a human donor with alopecia areata. The chain was built from TRBV5-1 and TRBJ1-1; matching of 6 bases hints at TRBD1 as the D gene. This specimen was CD4+ T cells sorted from blood, taken at week 4, from a patient treated with tofacitinib. The DNA sequence is TGCGCCAGCAGCCAATCCTACCGACAGGCCCCCACTGAAGCTTTCTTT. It translates to CASSQSYRQAPTEAFF.